What follows are 27 T cell receptor beta chains derived from one specimen sequenced in a study of T cells in Graves' hyperthyroidism and ophthalmopathy. What was amplified from RNA transcripts were TCR beta CDR3 regions. The HTBI primer set drove a first-round RT-PCR of the TCR CDR3. Each CDR3 protein gets one entry after TCRdb re-called the multiplex PCR reads with MiXCR. The sample gives 700,000 to 850,000 distinct CDR3 sequences, just over 35% of which show up once; more than 25% is in the top ten. Sequencing was done on a sample of blood. The receptors stem from a woman aged 40 to 50 with Graves' hyperthyroidism.

V gene TRBV18 combines with J gene TRBJ1-1, with TRBD1 matching 7 bases. CDR3 length: 13 amino acids. Germline CDR1 is KGHSH and CDR2 is LQKENI. Trimming removed 6 bases from V and 7 bases from J; junction bases left unmatched: 8. The CDR3 spells CASSRQGGDEAFF. CDR3 bases: TGTGCCAGCTCCCGACAGGGCGGGGATGAAGCTTTCTTT.

J is TRBJ2-7 and V is TRBV19, with TRBD2 as a possible D gene (5 bases). CDR1 LNHDA and CDR2 SQIVND come from the germline V gene (reference sequence). This CDR3 has 14 amino acids. The germline V and J ends were trimmed by 7 bases and 4 bases, with 17 bases remaining between them. The CDR3 DNA is TGTGCCAGTACCCCCCGGAAGAGGGCTTACGAGCAGTACTTC. This gives the protein CASTPRKRAYEQYF. The full variable domain, rest sourced from reference TRBV19 and TRBJ2-7, is DGGITQSPKYLFRKEGQNVTLSCEQNLNHDAMYWYRQDPGQGLRLIYYSQIVNDFQKGDIAEGYSVSREKKESFPLTVTSAQKNPTAFYLCASTPRKRAYEQYFGPGTRLTVT.

On this clonotype: Given a much more abundant clone one base away, this may be a read error. The V gene is TRBV19, the J gene TRBJ1-1; maybe TRBD1 (6 bases). The length of the CDR3 is 13 residues. Germline CDR1 is LNHDA and CDR2 is SQIVND (reference sequence). The CDR3 bases are TGTGCCAGTAGTGCCGGACAGTGGACTGAAGCTTCCTTT. Protein: CASSAGQWTEASF.

This clonotype was recorded at least ten times. The chain employs TRBV19 and TRBJ1-3; D is possibly TRBD1 (5 bases). The CDR3 length is 14 residues. V lost 5 bases to trimming and J lost 2 bases, with 10 bases between them. In germline, CDR1 is LNHDA, CDR2 SQIVND (reference sequence). The CDR3 nucleotides read TGTGCCAGTAGTCGTTGGGGGGCTGGAAACACCATATATTTT. Protein product: CASSRWGAGNTIYF.

V is TRBV28 and J is TRBJ1-1; D gene ambiguous. This CDR3 contains 14 residues. Per the germline V gene, CDR1 is MDHEN and CDR2 is SYDVKM. Deletions cut 2 bases from V and 1 base from J, with 8 bases between. The CDR3 DNA is TGTGCCAGCAGTTTAGTAACCTCGAACACTGAAGCTTTCTTT. Its translation is CASSLVTSNTEAFF.

CDR3 coding DNA: TGTGCCAGCACCGGGGTGAACACTGAAGCTTTCTTT. Translating it yields CASTGVNTEAFF. J is TRBJ1-1 and V is TRBV2; D not resolved. The CDR3 spans 12 residues. CDR1 SNHLY and CDR2 FYNNEI come from the germline V gene. V was shortened by 7 bases and J by 0 bases, with 6 bases between the two germline ends.

This clonotype was seen at least ten times. The V call is TRBV20-1, the J call TRBJ1-2; D gene uncertain. In germline, CDR1 is DFQATT, CDR2 SNEGSKA (reference sequence). Trimming took off 6 bases at V and 6 bases at J, with 14 bases between the two ends. CDR3 size: 12 residues. The CDR3, as DNA: TGCAGTGCGCGCGGTAGGGAGGATGGCTACACCTTC. Encoded protein: CSARGREDGYTF.

This clonotype was picked up one time. The chain joins TRBV7-8 to TRBJ2-3, with 8 bases that match TRBD2. The V gene's germline CDR1 is SGHVS and CDR2 FQNEAQ. This CDR3 region has 16 residues. Germline trimming cut 6 bases from V and 3 bases from J; bases unmatched to any gene: 11. This CDR3 is CASRPRRAGVTDTQYF. The DNA for the CDR3 is TGTGCCAGCAGACCCCGACGAGCGGGGGTTACAGATACGCAGTATTTT.

The chain has TRBV6-5 and TRBJ1-1; maybe TRBD1 (6 bases). This CDR3 has 14 residues. Germline V gene sequence: CDR1 MNHEY, CDR2 SVGAGI. Trimming removed 6 bases from V and 5 bases from J, with 16 bases in between. CDR3 coding DNA: TGTGCCAGCAGCCTGAAACAGGGAAGAACTGAAGCTTTCTTT. This encodes CASSLKQGRTEAFF.

The chain recombines TRBV6-1 with TRBJ2-7; D remains unclear. Germline V gene sequence: CDR1 MNHNS, CDR2 SASEGT. The CDR3 has 11 residues. Trimming took 7 bases from V and 4 from J, leaving 8 bases between them. The CDR3 nucleotides read TGTGCCAGCACAAACTTTTACGAGCAGTACTTC. It yields the protein CASTNFYEQYF.

The V call is TRBV12-5, the J call TRBJ2-3; either TRBD1 or TRBD2 may fit D (5 bases each). This CDR3 comprises 14 residues. Germline values: CDR1 LGHNT, CDR2 FRNRAP. V dropped 3 bases and J dropped 4 bases, with 11 bases sitting between them. The CDR3, as DNA: TGTGCTAGTGGTTTAGGGGCTAGCCCAGATACGCAGTATTTT. Its translation: CASGLGASPDTQYF.

This chain uses TRBV2 with TRBJ2-7; TRBD2 aligns across 8 bases. With 7 bases clipped from V and 7 bases from J, the junction kept 9 bases outside the gene matches. Per germline, CDR1 SNHLY and CDR2 FYNNEI. CDR3 size: 13 residues. Written as DNA, the CDR3 is TGTGCCAGCAAACGGGAGGGTGTTGGGGAGCAGTACTTC. Residues: CASKREGVGEQYF. Together with reference TRBV2 and TRBJ2-7, the CDR3 gives the full variable domain: EPEVTQTPSHQVTQMGQEVILRCVPISNHLYFYWYRQILGQKVEFLVSFYNNEISEKSEIFDDQFSVERPDGSNFTLKIRSTKLEDSAMYFCASKREGVGEQYFGPGTRLTVT.

V usage is TRBV9 and J usage is TRBJ2-2, with TRBD1 as a possible D gene (5 bases). Germline CDR1 reads SGDLS; CDR2 reads YYNGEE. The CDR3 extends over 15 amino acids. Deletions cut 1 base from V and 4 bases from J, with 11 bases between. CDR3 protein: CASSVHRTITGELFF. The DNA for the CDR3 is TGTGCCAGCAGCGTACATAGGACAATCACCGGGGAGCTGTTTTTT.

This clonotype was counted between two and nine times. The rearrangement joins TRBV5-4 to TRBJ1-1, with 7 bases aligning to TRBD1. Germline V gives CDR1 SGHNT, CDR2 YYREEE (reference sequence). V shed 4 bases, J shed 6 bases, and the junction held 9 bases outside the gene matches. The CDR3 is made up of 14 amino acids. CDR3 DNA: TGTGCCAGCAGCGGGACAGCAATCCTTCCTGAAGCTTTCTTT. Translated: CASSGTAILPEAFF.

This sequence joins TRBV6-2 or TRBV6-3 and TRBJ2-5; no definite D call. The CDR3 sequence is 14 residues long. The ends were cut back, 0 bases at V and 1 base at J, with 6 bases in the middle. Germline-derived CDR1 and CDR2 are MNHEY and SVGEGT. In DNA form, the CDR3 reads TGTGCCAGCAGTTACTCAGACTCCCAAGAGACCCAGTACTTC. Its protein is CASSYSDSQETQYF.

The table lists this clonotype with a few counts. The chain couples TRBV20-1 to TRBJ1-5; 7 bases align to TRBD1. The germline V gene has CDR1 DFQATT and CDR2 SNEGSKA (reference sequence). The CDR3 has 16 amino acids. The V gene end was trimmed by 3 bases and the J gene end by 0 bases; junction bases not matched to a gene: 8. The CDR3 sequence is CSASPRDRYSNQPQHF. The CDR3, as DNA: TGCAGTGCTAGCCCCCGGGACAGATATAGCAATCAGCCCCAGCATTTT.

The chain recombines TRBV6-5 with TRBJ1-2; D unclear. The CDR3 is 15 residues long. Trimming removed 0 bases from V and 4 bases from J, with 12 bases in between. Germline V gene sequence: CDR1 MNHEY, CDR2 SVGAGI. Here the CDR3 DNA reads TGTGCCAGCAGTTACTCGATGGGTACACGCTATGGCTACACCTTC. Protein: CASSYSMGTRYGYTF.

This clonotype came up many times. The CDR3 sequence is CASSRSVSGNTIYF. The CDR3 DNA sequence: TGTGCCAGCAGCAGGTCCGTCTCTGGAAACACCATATATTTT. The chain recombines TRBV6-1 with TRBJ1-3, with D unclear. This CDR3 comprises 14 residues. The V gene lost 6 bases and the J gene lost 0 bases, with 9 bases spanning the gap. The germline V gene encodes CDR1 MNHNS and CDR2 SASEGT.

The table lists this clonotype with a few counts. This chain uses TRBV20-1 with TRBJ2-7; D unresolved. Germline values: CDR1 DFQATT, CDR2 SNEGSKA (reference sequence). V lost 2 bases to trimming and J lost 1 base, with 15 bases between them. This CDR3 region has 15 residues. Here the CDR3 reads CSARPLDIISYEQYF. CDR3 DNA: TGCAGTGCTAGACCCCTAGACATAATATCCTACGAGCAGTACTTC.

J is TRBJ1-5 and V is TRBV10-3; D gene unclear. Between the trimmed V and J ends, which lost 5 bases and 1 base, there was a span of 12 bases. The CDR3 runs 15 residues. Germline CDR1 and CDR2: ENHRY and SYGVKD. The CDR3 sequence is CAISYLVGSNQPQHF. The DNA for the CDR3 is TGTGCCATCAGTTACTTGGTCGGGAGCAATCAGCCCCAGCATTTT.

This chain uses TRBV20-1 with TRBJ2-2, with D possibly being TRBD1 (5 bases). V was pared by 6 bases and J by 0 bases, with 8 bases between. Germline V gives CDR1 DFQATT, CDR2 SNEGSKA (reference sequence). The CDR3 contains 13 residues. The CDR3, as DNA: TGCAGTGCAGAGACAGCGAACACCGGGGAGCTGTTTTTT. Its protein product is CSAETANTGELFF.

The chain recombines TRBV7-9 with TRBJ1-1, with D maybe TRBD1 (5 bases). The CDR3 extends over 13 amino acids. From germline, CDR1 is SEHNR and CDR2 FQNEAQ (reference sequence). V was shortened by 3 bases and J by 10 bases, with 15 bases between the two germline ends. This CDR3 is CASSFSGPDRAFF. The DNA for the CDR3 is TGTGCCAGCAGCTTCTCAGGGCCGGATCGAGCTTTCTTT.

This clonotype appeared a single time. A junction boundary mismatches the germline segment, possibly from a read error. The J gene is TRBJ1-6, the V gene TRBV10-1; D gene ambiguous. CDR1 WNHNN and CDR2 SYGVQD come from the germline V gene (reference sequence). The CDR3 runs 14 residues. This CDR3 is CASRRSSYNSPLHF. Written as DNA, the CDR3 is TGTGCCAGTAGGAGAAGCTCCTATAATTCACCCCTCCACTTT.

At least ten counts were recorded for this clonotype. The genes are TRBV7-2 and TRBJ1-4; D is undetermined. V was trimmed by 5 bases and J by 4 bases, leaving 8 bases between them. The CDR3 runs 13 residues. Germline V gene lookup returns CDR1 SGHTA and CDR2 FQGNSA. The CDR3 protein is CASSRGSNEKLFF. The CDR3 nucleotides read TGTGCCAGCAGCCGTGGCAGTAATGAAAAACTGTTTTTT.

The sample holds many counts of this clonotype. The junction and the germline gene differ at one end; a read error may be behind it. In DNA, the CDR3 is TGCAGTGCTAGTGTAGACAGGCAAGGGTTC. Translation gives CSASVDRQGF. The V and J genes are TRBV20-1 and TRBJ2-7; D perhaps matches TRBD1 (6 bases). The germline V gene encodes CDR1 DFQATT and CDR2 SNEGSKA (reference sequence). CDR3 length: 10 residues.

The V call is TRBV20-1, the J call TRBJ2-7, with D perhaps TRBD1 or TRBD2 (5 bases each). CDR1 DFQATT and CDR2 SNEGSKA come from the germline V gene (reference sequence). The V end lost 3 bases, the J end lost 3 bases, and 15 bases lay between the germline ends. The CDR3 spans 14 residues. CDR3 protein: CSARVEGPYYEQYF. The CDR3 nucleotides read TGCAGTGCTAGGGTCGAGGGACCTTACTACGAGCAGTACTTC.

The table lists this clonotype with many counts. The CDR3 DNA is TGTGCCAGCAGCCCGGGACAAAGCGGGTCTCAAGAGACCCAGTACTTC. This sequence encodes CASSPGQSGSQETQYF. The chain combines TRBV7-3 with TRBJ2-5; D could derive from TRBD1 or TRBD2 (6 bases each). Germline CDR1 reads SGHTA; CDR2 reads FQGTGA. CDR3 length: 16 residues. V gave up 5 bases and J gave up 2 bases, with 18 bases separating them.